This T cell receptor beta chain came from a study of technical replicates of blood from several donors. Produced via immunoSEQ multiplex PCR; TCRdb's table is partial and in-frame only. In the table there are fewer than 95,000 clones, approximately 94% of which are singletons. The sequence came from a human donor in good health. The sample was T cells isolated from PBMCs.

The CDR3 DNA sequence: TGTGCCAGCAGTAACCCGGGACAGGGGGGAAATCAGCCCCAGCATTTT. Translating gives CASSNPGQGGNQPQHF. The gene calls are TRBV28 and TRBJ1-5; the match to TRBD1 covers 11 bases. From germline, CDR1 is MDHEN and CDR2 SYDVKM. The CDR3 spans 16 residues. V dropped 5 bases and J dropped 4; count of bases not matched to a gene: 7.